This T cell receptor (beta chain) was identified in a study of shared T cell receptors in the human thymus. The table came from immunoSEQ multiplex PCR; TCRdb's copy has only in-frame clones and leaves some out. The repertoire holds just under 550,000 clones, with about 84% as singletons. Looked up from germline, CDR1 is SGHTA and CDR2 is FQGNSA. This CDR3 spans 15 amino acids. J was trimmed by 2 bases and V by 4 bases; bases with no gene match: 6. The sample was also linked to a second study, of human thymus T cells. Per that paper: Having surgery to correct congenital heart defects, healthy Finnish infants acted as the donors. Resections that were taken during corrective heart surgery supplied the thymus tissue. Apparent bias marked the V and J gene usage of thymic and blood repertoires.

V and J are TRBV7-2 and TRBJ2-3, with 7 nucleotides matching TRBD2. The source is a boy younger than two with a congenital heart defect. The material sequenced was thymocytes. CDR3 coding DNA: TGTGCCAGCAGCTACCGGGAGGACTTCACAGATACGCAGTATTTT. Its protein is CASSYREDFTDTQYF.